The 24 T cell receptor beta chains reported below all come from one sample, sequenced in a study of cytomegalovirus exposure and HLA in healthy donors. Primers for the PCR totalled 60 Vbeta and 13 Jbeta. This table comes from immunoSEQ multiplex PCR, and its TCRdb copy is limited to in-frame clones, with some not included. The table for this sample gives 100,000 to 150,000 clones. Sequencing was carried out using PBMCs. The receptor set was obtained from a man aged 40-50 years in good health and CMV-seronegative.

On this clone itself: At one of its ends the junction is not consistent with the germline gene, which may arise from a read error. The chain couples TRBV7-3 to TRBJ2-5, with 10 bases lining up with TRBD2. The DNA end lines up better with TRBJ2-7; the J call may be wrong. Germline V gives CDR1 SGHTA, CDR2 FQGTGA. CDR3 size: 15 residues. CDR3 in amino acids: CASSLSGRASDEQYF. The CDR3 nucleotides are TGTGCCAGCAGCTTGAGCGGGAGGGCCTCCGACGAGCAGTACTTC.

The rearrangement joins TRBV11-3 to TRBJ2-7, with TRBD2 matching 7 bases. Germline V gene data show CDR1 as SGHNT and CDR2 as YENEEA. Germline trimming cut 3 bases from V and 1 base from J; bases unmatched to any gene: 3. The CDR3 has 14 amino acids. The CDR3 DNA reads as TGTGCCAGCAGCTTTCTAGCGGATTCCTACGAGCAGTACTTC. Amino acid sequence: CASSFLADSYEQYF. The variable domain in full, with the rest retrieved from reference TRBV11-3 and TRBJ2-7, is EAGVVQSPRYKIIEKKQPVAFWCNPISGHNTLYWYLQNLGQGPELLIRYENEEAVDDSQLPKDRFSAERLKGVDSTLKIQPAELGDSAVYLCASSFLADSYEQYFGPGTRLTVT.

This chain connects TRBV7-9 to TRBJ1-3, with 7 bases aligning to TRBD1. This CDR3 is built from 16 residues. V lost 5 bases and J lost 0; bases outside the gene matches: 7. CDR1 SEHNR and CDR2 FQNEAQ come from the germline V gene (reference sequence). As DNA, the CDR3 is TGTGCCAGCAGCCCCCTAGACAGGGTCTCTGGAAACACCATATATTTT. Protein: CASSPLDRVSGNTIYF.

This chain uses TRBV6-6 with TRBJ1-5; 8 positions agree with TRBD1. Germline CDR1 is MNHNY and CDR2 is SVGAGI (reference sequence). This CDR3 contains 15 residues. Trimming took 6 bases from V and 3 from J; bases not matched to a gene: 7. CDR3 sequence reads: CASRTGTGFNQPQHF. CDR3 DNA sequence: TGTGCCAGCAGGACCGGGACAGGATTCAATCAGCCCCAGCATTTT.

This chain connects TRBV27 to TRBJ1-2; D possibly corresponds to TRBD1 (5 bases). Looked up from germline, CDR1 is MNHEY and CDR2 is SMNVEV (reference sequence). Trimming shortened V by 7 bases and J by 4 bases, and 16 bases separated the two germline ends. This CDR3 is built from 14 residues. The CDR3 region has the DNA TGTGCCAGCACCTCGTTAGGGACTTTCTATGGCTACACCTTC. Its translation is CASTSLGTFYGYTF.

J is TRBJ1-2 and V is TRBV28; 7 nucleotides match TRBD1. Looked up from germline, CDR1 is MDHEN and CDR2 is SYDVKM. This CDR3 contains 17 residues. Trimming took 5 bases from V and 6 from J; bases not matched to a gene: 18. The CDR3 sequence is CASSPPGTAGSLNGYTF. For the CDR3, the DNA is TGTGCCAGCAGTCCCCCCGGGACAGCCGGATCTCTGAATGGCTACACCTTC.

The DNA for the CDR3 is TGTGCCAGTAGTCCGACACCCTCTGGGGCCAACGTCCTGACTTTC. Its protein is CASSPTPSGANVLTF. This chain links TRBV19 with TRBJ2-6; D not resolved. Germline loops: CDR1 LNHDA, CDR2 SQIVND (reference sequence). This CDR3 region has 15 residues. V lost 5 bases and J lost 0, with 8 bases in between.

CDR3 coding DNA: TGCAGCGTGTTAGCGGGGTTATACAATGAGCAGTTCTTC. Translating it yields CSVLAGLYNEQFF. The chain has TRBV29-1 and TRBJ2-1, with 8 bases fitting TRBD2. The CDR3 has 13 residues. With V trimmed by 6 bases and J by 4 bases, 5 bases remained unmatched. Germline assignment: CDR1 SQVTM and CDR2 ANQGSEA.

The chain carries TRBV29-1 and TRBJ2-3, with TRBD2 matching over 10 bases. In germline, CDR1 is SQVTM, CDR2 ANQGSEA. V dropped 5 bases and J dropped 5; count of bases not matched to a gene: 10. The CDR3 is 15 amino acids. The CDR3 DNA sequence: TGCAGCGTTCGAGCTAGCGGGAGCCCAGAAGATACGCAGTATTTT. It yields the protein CSVRASGSPEDTQYF.

The V call is TRBV5-1, the J call TRBJ1-2; tentatively, D is TRBD1 (5 bases). Germline CDR1 SGHRS, CDR2 YFSETQ. The CDR3 covers 15 residues. Trimming removed 4 bases from V and 2 bases from J, with 15 bases in between. CDR3 amino acids: CASSPADGANYGYTF. CDR3 nucleotides: TGCGCCAGCAGCCCGGCGGATGGGGCAAACTATGGCTACACCTTC.

This sequence joins TRBV11-3 and TRBJ2-2; D call uncertain. The CDR3 has 13 amino acids. Germline CDR1 and CDR2: SGHNT and YENEEA. V was clipped by 3 bases and J by 7 bases, with 9 bases between them. The CDR3 DNA reads as TGTGCCAGCAGCTTCTCAGTGCACGGGGAGCTGTTTTTT. As protein: CASSFSVHGELFF. Filled out from reference TRBV11-3 and TRBJ2-2, the complete variable domain reads EAGVVQSPRYKIIEKKQPVAFWCNPISGHNTLYWYLQNLGQGPELLIRYENEEAVDDSQLPKDRFSAERLKGVDSTLKIQPAELGDSAVYLCASSFSVHGELFFGEGSRLTVL.

In DNA form, the CDR3 reads TGTGCCAGCAGCTTGCTGGACGGGACAGGGGGAGAAAAACTGTTTTTT. As protein: CASSLLDGTGGEKLFF. This chain connects TRBV13 to TRBJ1-4, with TRBD1 matching 11 bases. CDR1 and CDR2 (germline): PRHDT, FYEKMQ (reference sequence). Trimming took 3 bases from V and 8 from J; bases not matched to a gene: 8. This CDR3 is 16 amino acids long.

The genes are TRBV29-1 and TRBJ2-1, with 9 bases matching TRBD1. From germline, CDR1 is SQVTM and CDR2 ANQGSEA. Trimming at V came to 4 bases and at J to 2 bases, leaving 3 bases not matched to a gene. The CDR3 contains 14 residues. The CDR3 DNA is TGCAGCGTTGGACAGGGGGGCACCTACAATGAGCAGTTCTTC. Translating it yields CSVGQGGTYNEQFF.

The J gene is TRBJ2-7, the V gene TRBV29-1, with 11 nucleotides matching TRBD1. V lost 7 bases, J lost 1 base, and 9 bases stayed unmatched. The CDR3 runs to 15 residues. The germline CDR1 and CDR2 sequences are SQVTM and ANQGSEA. This CDR3 is CSEGQGAAASYEQYF. As DNA, the CDR3 is TGCAGCGAAGGACAGGGGGCGGCGGCGTCCTACGAGCAGTACTTC.

The chain joins TRBV5-1 to TRBJ2-3; D ambiguous. The CDR3 is 11 amino acids. Germline lookup yields CDR1 SGHRS and CDR2 YFSETQ. V was cut by 2 bases and J by 4 bases, with 2 bases left in between. The DNA for the CDR3 is TGCGCCAGCAGCTTCGCAGATACGCAGTATTTT. Amino acid sequence: CASSFADTQYF.

V usage is TRBV7-9 and J usage is TRBJ2-1, with 12 bases identical to TRBD2. J lost 9 bases, V lost 5 bases, and 8 bases had no gene match. Germline values: CDR1 SEHNR, CDR2 FQNEAQ (reference sequence). The length of the CDR3 is 15 residues. CDR3: CASSPLALAGGEQFF. CDR3 coding DNA: TGTGCCAGCAGCCCCCTCGCACTAGCGGGAGGTGAGCAGTTCTTC.

V and J are TRBV5-1 and TRBJ2-2; D gene unclear. Germline values: CDR1 SGHRS, CDR2 YFSETQ. This CDR3 region has 16 residues. Trimming pared 5 bases from V and 3 bases from J, leaving 17 bases between. The CDR3 DNA follows: TGCGCCAGCAGTTTATTAGGATCTACAGACACCGGGGAGCTGTTTTTT. Protein: CASSLLGSTDTGELFF. The full variable domain, with the rest looked up from reference TRBV5-1 and TRBJ2-2, is KAGVTQTPRYLIKTRGQQVTLSCSPISGHRSVSWYQQTPGQGLQFLFEYFSETQRNKGNFPGRFSGRQFSNSRSEMNVSTLELGDSALYLCASSLLGSTDTGELFFGEGSRLTVL.

The gene calls are TRBV4-1 and TRBJ1-1; a weak D match, TRBD1 (5 bases). Trimming took 1 base from V and 0 from J, leaving 6 bases between them. Per germline, CDR1 MGHRA and CDR2 YSYEKL. The CDR3 runs to 14 residues. CDR3 sequence (DNA): TGCGCCAGCAGCCAAGGACAGTTGAACACTGAAGCTTTCTTT. Translated: CASSQGQLNTEAFF.

The rearrangement joins TRBV5-1 to TRBJ2-1, with 7 bases fitting TRBD1. The CDR3 length is 16 residues. Germline loops: CDR1 SGHRS, CDR2 YFSETQ. Unmatched junction bases numbered 6, after V lost 3 bases and J lost 0 bases. The CDR3 region has the DNA TGCGCCAGCAGCTCCGGACAGGTGAGCTCCTACAATGAGCAGTTCTTC. Encoded protein: CASSSGQVSSYNEQFF.

This chain uses TRBV30 with TRBJ1-2; the D is unclear. Per the germline V gene, CDR1 is GTSNPN and CDR2 is SVGIG (reference sequence). The CDR3 is 10 residues long. Trimming removed 7 bases at V and 7 bases at J, with 10 bases between. This CDR3 reads CAFLIGGYTF. As DNA, the CDR3 is TGTGCCTTCCTTATCGGTGGCTACACCTTC.

The chain joins TRBV28 to TRBJ2-6; TRBD1 might be the D (5 bases). The germline gives CDR1 MDHEN, CDR2 SYDVKM. V was pared by 5 bases and J by 4 bases, with 12 bases between. CDR3 length: 15 residues. CDR3: CASSLTVSGANVLTF. The CDR3 DNA is TGTGCCAGCAGTCTGACAGTCTCAGGGGCCAACGTCCTGACTTTC.

The chain carries TRBV11-2 and TRBJ2-7; no clear D gene. This CDR3 comprises 16 residues. Germline lookup yields CDR1 SGHAT and CDR2 FQNNGV. V lost 5 bases, J lost 0 bases, and 17 bases lay in between. CDR3 nucleotides: TGTGCCAGCAGCCCTTTCCTTAGTTCCGGCTCCTACGAGCAGTACTTC. It translates to CASSPFLSSGSYEQYF. Complete variable domain (other parts from reference TRBV11-2 and TRBJ2-7): EAGVAQSPRYKIIEKRQSVAFWCNPISGHATLYWYQQILGQGPKLLIQFQNNGVVDDSQLPKDRFSAERLKGVDSTLKIQPAKLEDSAVYLCASSPFLSSGSYEQYFGPGTRLTVT.

This chain's CDR3 is CASSLLGRGPSNTEAFF. CDR3 DNA sequence: TGTGCCAGCTCACTATTAGGCAGGGGACCGTCGAACACTGAAGCTTTCTTT. The chain combines TRBV18 with TRBJ1-1; possibly TRBD1 for D (6 bases). CDR1 and CDR2 (germline): KGHSH, LQKENI. The CDR3 length is 17 residues. Deletions cut 4 bases from V and 1 base from J, with 19 bases between.

This sequence joins TRBV5-1 and TRBJ1-5; 7 bases are a match to TRBD1. In germline, CDR1 is SGHRS, CDR2 YFSETQ. This CDR3 has 16 residues. V lost 0 bases to trimming and J lost 5 bases; unmatched junction nucleotides: 8. Here the CDR3 DNA reads TGCGCCAGCAGCTTGGGTCTGACAGGGTACGATCAGCCCCAGCATTTT. It translates to CASSLGLTGYDQPQHF.